This section outlines one T cell receptor beta chain sequence together with its context. Its binding antigen is unknown. The input lacks base qualities; no much larger clone sits a single base away. This specimen belongs to a study of identical twins (dated by TCRdb to 2016 to 2017). In the study overall: TCR alpha and beta repertoires from monozygotic twins, unrelated adults of various ages and cord blood were deep-sequenced to test whether fetal clonotypes persist. To rule out contamination, replicate twin experiments were performed at different times with different library preparation protocols. Beyond this particular receptor, the publication reports: Invariant T cells such as MAIT and iNKT could partly confound zero-insertion analyses, although diverse VJ usage argued against such confounding for most clonotypes. Compared with coincidental sharing between unrelated individuals, an excess of low generation-probability sequences was observed among out-of-frame TCR alpha sequences shared between twins. Recombination models systematically underestimated out-of-frame TCR alpha sharing in monozygotic twins but agreed with sharing between unrelated individuals. Fewer insertions were carried by abundant cord blood beta clonotypes; a weaker similar trend was observed in young adult naive repertoires, while no such trend was observed in memory repertoires. Excess twin sharing in beta out-of-frame sequences was weaker because fewer shared sequences lowered the signal-to-noise ratio. Because the same donors could not be followed over many years, the conclusions depended on cross-sectional statistical analysis.

Library generation was performed with 5' RACE. Sequencer: Illumina HiSeq 2000. A universal primer binding site was introduced by template switching, and a unique molecular identifier was present in the final cDNA, enabling accurate counting of TCR cDNA molecules. First-strand cDNA for TCR alpha and beta chains was synthesized from specific primers in the conserved constant-segment region. Each cDNA library was double barcoded, with a SMART-Mk sample barcode plus Illumina barcodes, to control for contamination. Two successive PCR steps introduced TruSeq adapter sequences along with Illumina sample barcodes. The TCR alpha and beta cDNA libraries were sequenced on the Illumina HiSeq platform using custom primers. Turning to the authors' computational methods: Raw reads were processed with MiGEC to extract unique molecular identifiers, and MiXCR was used to determine CDR3 positions. For each individual, recombination models were inferred using an EM algorithm with the repgenHMM and IGoR tools. The analysis of shared clonotypes was done with the tcR package in R, with sharing normalized by the product of cloneset sizes. Out-of-frame nonproductive sequences were analyzed to study raw recombination free of thymic and clonal selection effects. TCRdb trimmed public reads at Q25 via fastp, called clones via MiXCR and kept in-frame beta chains. Records with the same CDR3 protein are collapsed into one entry carrying the most frequent genes and DNA. The V and J calls shown here were made by TCRdb, not taken from the authors' results. Within this sample are approximately 600,000 distinct CDR3 sequences, with about 7.6% of them counted one time only. The top ten constitute 1.6% of the sample.

All donors were healthy Caucasians. The twin cohort comprised three pairs of female monozygotic twins, all aged roughly 18 to 30 years. Peripheral blood mononuclear cells were the source from which RNA for the TCR libraries was isolated. The CDR3 sequence holds 15 residues, the cysteine and phenylalanine included. Only the CDR3 DNA is retained, 45 bases long and in frame from the first base. Taken from the germline V gene, the CDR1 and CDR2 loops are SGHRS and YFSETQ. V is cut by 1 base and J by 3 bases, and the space between the germline ends is 13 bases. The same sample was also used in a study of yellow fever vaccine responses in identical twins. As that second paper reports: According to the authors, in identical twins the way T cells responded to vaccination appeared partly convergent and partly personalized. Focusing on identical twins, the study followed the T cell clones that responded to the vaccine, and did so with precision.

Sequencing input: PBMCs. This chain joins TRBV5-1 to TRBJ2-5; the D gene could be TRBD1 or TRBD2, each one agreeing over 6 bases. This clonotype originated in a woman younger than 30 in good health. The DNA sequence follows: TGCGCCAGCAGCTTGCGGGGGCCGGACAAAGAGACCCAGTACTTC. Translated, this gives CASSLRGPDKETQYF.